These T cell receptor beta chains were read from a single sample in a study of blood T cell repertoires in COVID-19. Profiling relied on immunoSEQ multiplex PCR, and the TCRdb table lists in-frame clones only, not all of them. The table has 250,000 to 350,000 clones, around 92% seen once. Sequencing used PBMCs or T cells enriched from blood (not recorded which). The source is a woman between 45 and 60 years old who had been exposed to COVID-19. Each CDR3 is given with its conserved first and last residue. D genes are given only for firm matches. Size is omitted from some rows. Given values are once, few, many or a class for expanded clones.

D,J,size,length,V,CDR3,DNA
NA,TRBJ1-2,NA,15,TRBV27,CASSLLAAGFRGYTF,TGTGCCAGCAGTTTACTTGCGGCAGGGTTCCGTGGCTACACCTTC
TRBD1,TRBJ1-4,NA,17,TRBV4-1,CASSQRSQGAEGEKLFF,TGCGCCAGCAGCCAGCGCTCACAGGGGGCGGAGGGTGAAAAACTGTTTTTT
NA,TRBJ1-2,NA,14,TRBV5-1,CASSLAGAHYGYTF,TGCGCCAGCAGCTTGGCAGGGGCCCACTATGGCTACACCTTC
NA,TRBJ1-4,NA,14,TRBV28,CASSLYRANEKLFF,TGTGCCAGCAGTTTGTACAGGGCTAATGAAAAACTGTTTTTT
NA,TRBJ1-5,once,15,TRBV7-5,CARSLLRQSNQPQHF,TGTGCCAGAAGCTTATTGCGGCAGAGCAATCAGCCCCAGCATTTT
TRBD1,TRBJ2-7,NA,15,TRBV20-1,CSASSWGQGSGEQYF,TGCAGTGCTAGTTCCTGGGGACAGGGATCCGGCGAGCAGTACTTC
TRBD1,TRBJ1-6,NA,15,TRBV4-2,CASSKGTGVNSPLHF,TGTGCCAGCAGCAAAGGTACAGGGGTAAACTCACCCCTCCACTTT
TRBD2,TRBJ2-1,NA,14,TRBV28,CASRGLAGGTWQFF,TGTGCCAGCAGGGGACTAGCGGGGGGGACATGGCAGTTCTTC
TRBD1,TRBJ1-5,once,15,TRBV19,CASMTEGASNQPQHF,TGTGCCAGTATGACGGAGGGGGCTTCAAATCAGCCCCAGCATTTT
TRBD2,TRBJ2-1,NA,15,TRBV7-2,CASSPSGGYYNEQFF,TGTGCCAGCAGCCCTAGCGGGGGTTACTACAATGAGCAGTTCTTC
NA,TRBJ1-1,NA,14,TRBV5-1,CASSLKGSNTEAFF,TGCGCCAGCAGCTTGAAGGGGTCTAACACTGAAGCTTTCTTT
TRBD2,TRBJ2-7,NA,13,TRBV29-1,CSVRGTTPYEQYF,TGCAGCGTTCGAGGGACTACCCCCTACGAGCAGTACTTC
NA,TRBJ2-3,NA,14,TRBV5-4,CASSFTSNTDTQYF,TGTGCCAGCAGCTTCACTTCCAACACAGATACGCAGTATTTT
TRBD1,TRBJ1-2,NA,14,TRBV5-1,CASSPTGVDYGYTF,TGCGCCAGCAGCCCGACAGGGGTTGACTATGGCTACACCTTC
TRBD1,TRBJ1-3,NA,15,TRBV10-3,CAIRNTGGSGNTIYF,TGTGCCATCAGGAATACAGGGGGCTCTGGAAACACCATATATTTT
NA,TRBJ1-4,NA,16,TRBV3-1/TRBV3-2,CASSQGTVATNEKLFF,TGTGCCAGCAGCCAAGGTACGGTGGCAACTAATGAAAAACTGTTTTTT
TRBD1,TRBJ2-3,NA,15,TRBV5-1,CASSFPGQGSDTQYF,TGCGCCAGCAGCTTTCCGGGACAGGGCTCAGATACGCAGTATTTT
NA,TRBJ1-2,NA,14,TRBV4-2,CASSQVGAGYGYTF,TGTGCCAGCAGCCAAGTGGGGGCGGGCTATGGCTACACCTTC
NA,TRBJ2-5,once,16,TRBV15,CATSRVRSGGRETQYF,TGTGCCACCAGCAGAGTGCGTAGCGGCGGAAGAGAGACCCAGTACTTC
TRBD2,TRBJ2-1,NA,16,TRBV13,CASSLGSSGGHNEQFF,TGTGCCAGCAGCTTAGGTTCTAGCGGGGGCCACAATGAGCAGTTCTTC
TRBD1,TRBJ1-3,NA,16,TRBV5-1,CASSSRRGLQGNTIYF,TGCGCCAGCAGCTCTCGCAGGGGGCTGCAGGGAAACACCATATATTTT
NA,TRBJ1-4,NA,15,TRBV5-1,CASRKRPLELEKLFF,TGCGCCAGCAGGAAACGACCTCTAGAGTTGGAAAAACTGTTTTTT
TRBD2,TRBJ2-1,NA,14,TRBV7-2,CASTFGGLYNEQFF,TGTGCCAGCACCTTCGGGGGGTTGTACAATGAGCAGTTCTTC
NA,TRBJ2-5,NA,13,TRBV29-1,CSVDVDSQETQYF,TGCAGCGTTGACGTGGACAGCCAAGAGACCCAGTACTTC
TRBD1,TRBJ1-2,NA,15,TRBV28,CATAKTGAIIYGYTF,TGTGCCACCGCAAAGACAGGGGCCATAATATATGGCTACACCTTC
TRBD1,TRBJ2-1,NA,14,TRBV5-1,CASRRQGLLNEQFF,TGCGCCAGCAGAAGACAGGGTTTATTGAATGAGCAGTTCTTC
NA,TRBJ2-5,NA,13,TRBV5-5,CASSLVPSETQYF,TGTGCCAGCAGCTTGGTTCCTAGCGAGACCCAGTACTTC
NA,TRBJ1-2,NA,13,TRBV13,CASSLQGNYGYTF,TGTGCCAGCAGCTTACAGGGGAACTATGGCTACACCTTC
NA,TRBJ2-7,NA,15,TRBV9,CASSVTPQGSYEQYF,TGTGCCAGCAGCGTAACCCCGCAGGGATCCTACGAGCAGTACTTC
TRBD1,TRBJ1-1,NA,18,TRBV5-1,CASSFVRDRGVLNTEAFF,TGCGCCAGCAGCTTTGTCCGGGACAGGGGAGTTCTGAACACTGAAGCTTTCTTT
NA,TRBJ1-1,NA,13,TRBV19,CASTFGRNTEAFF,TGTGCCAGTACGTTTGGGCGGAACACTGAAGCTTTCTTT
TRBD1,TRBJ1-4,NA,15,TRBV11-2,CASSLVTGGVEKLFF,TGTGCCAGCAGCTTAGTAACAGGGGGCGTTGAAAAACTGTTTTTT
TRBD1,TRBJ2-5,NA,18,TRBV9,CASSVGPYTGAGQETQYF,TGTGCCAGCAGCGTAGGTCCCTATACAGGGGCAGGCCAAGAGACCCAGTACTTC
NA,TRBJ1-1,NA,11,TRBV6-5,CASSYGQEAFF,TGTGCCAGCAGTTACGGGCAAGAAGCTTTCTTT
TRBD2,TRBJ2-3,NA,17,TRBV5-1,CASSLRAGGPSTDTQYF,TGCGCCAGCAGCTTGAGGGCGGGGGGGCCTTCCACAGATACGCAGTATTTT
NA,TRBJ1-5,NA,14,TRBV19,CASSREGSNQPQHF,TGTGCCAGTAGCAGGGAGGGTAGCAATCAGCCCCAGCATTTT
NA,TRBJ1-2,NA,16,TRBV10-3,CAISESMGADNYGYTF,TGTGCCATCAGTGAGTCGATGGGGGCGGATAACTATGGCTACACCTTC
NA,TRBJ1-2,NA,14,TRBV5-4,CASSQLQSNYGYTF,TGTGCCAGCAGCCAGCTACAGAGTAACTATGGCTACACCTTC
NA,TRBJ1-2,NA,13,TRBV4-1,CASSQAFNAGYTF,TGCGCCAGCAGCCAGGCCTTTAATGCAGGCTACACCTTC
NA,TRBJ1-6,NA,13,TRBV2,CASRVLRNSPLHF,TGTGCCAGCAGGGTATTGAGGAATTCACCCCTCCACTTT
NA,TRBJ2-3,NA,13,TRBV6-2/TRBV6-3,CASSSTRTDTQYF,TGTGCCAGCAGTTCGACTAGGACAGATACGCAGTATTTT